The 13 T cell receptor beta chains listed next were all sequenced from one sample in a study of T cell clones after liver transplantation. Profiling relied on immunoSEQ multiplex PCR, and the TCRdb table lists in-frame clones only, not all of them. The sample includes roughly 70,000 clones, around 80% of them seen just once. This sample comprised CD4+ T cells from blood, obtained before liver transplant. These receptors all come from a human donor who received a liver transplant.

A few counts support this clone. V is TRBV5-1 and J is TRBJ2-1; 11 bases match TRBD2. The CDR3 runs 15 residues. V was clipped by 5 bases and J by 5 bases; unmatched bases: 6. Per the germline V gene, CDR1 is SGHRS and CDR2 is YFSETQ. CDR3 bases: TGCGCCAGCAGAACCGGGACTAGCGGAAACAATGAGCAGTTCTTC. Its protein is CASRTGTSGNNEQFF.

This clone was recorded once. The chain links TRBV10-1 to TRBJ1-3; possibly TRBD1 for D (5 bases). CDR1 and CDR2 (germline): WNHNN, SYGVQD (reference sequence). V lost 6 bases and J lost 4, with 16 bases in between. The CDR3 has 15 residues. The CDR3 sequence: CASSPLGGTGNTIYF. CDR3 DNA: TGCGCCAGCAGCCCCCTGGGGGGTACCGGAAACACCATATATTTT.

This clone came up once. V gene TRBV6-5 combines with J gene TRBJ2-1, with 8 bases that match TRBD2. The CDR3 is 15 amino acids. V gave up 5 bases and J gave up 8 bases; unmatched junction bases: 11. Germline V gene sequence: CDR1 MNHEY, CDR2 SVGAGI. CDR3 bases: TGTGCCAGCAGTCCCGGGAGGGCCCATCTTGATGAGCAGTTCTTC. It is translated as CASSPGRAHLDEQFF.

Only one count was recorded for this clone. The chain combines TRBV28 with TRBJ2-4; D is unclear. V gave up 6 bases and J gave up 6 bases, with 9 bases separating them. The germline gives CDR1 MDHEN, CDR2 SYDVKM. This CDR3 spans 12 amino acids. CDR3 nucleotide sequence: TGTGCCAGCAGCCCGAAGTCAAACATTCAGTACTTC. This gives the protein CASSPKSNIQYF.

CDR3 residues: CATSRDWSYEAFF. In DNA, the CDR3 is TGTGCCACCAGCAGAGATTGGTCTTACGAAGCTTTCTTT. The chain has TRBV15 and TRBJ1-1, with unresolved D. V dropped 0 bases and J dropped 8 bases, with 10 bases sitting between them. The germline V gene has CDR1 LNHNV and CDR2 YYDKDF (reference sequence). The CDR3 consists of 13 residues.

The chain combines TRBV7-9 with TRBJ2-7; D may be TRBD1 (5 bases). Trimming left V 1 base short and J 8 bases short, with 9 bases between. Germline V CDR1 and CDR2: SEHNR, FQNEAQ (reference sequence). This CDR3 is 12 amino acids long. The CDR3 DNA is TGTGCCAGCAGCTTAGAGGGGAATAAGCAGTACTTC. Protein: CASSLEGNKQYF.

This clone was detected once. The chain couples TRBV6-5 to TRBJ1-1; tentatively, D is TRBD1 (6 bases). Germline values: CDR1 MNHEY, CDR2 SVGAGI. Trimming took 6 bases from V and 0 from J, leaving 8 bases between them. The CDR3 extends over 13 amino acids. The CDR3 region is CASRQGLNTEAFF. The CDR3 coding sequence is TGTGCCAGCAGACAGGGCCTGAACACTGAAGCTTTCTTT.

The chain links TRBV11-1 to TRBJ2-5; the D gene is possibly TRBD1 (6 bases). Germline CDR1 SGHAT, CDR2 FQDESV (reference sequence). V was trimmed by 8 bases and J by 0 bases, leaving 13 bases between them. The CDR3 length is 14 residues. The CDR3: CASGGGSYQETQYF. The CDR3 DNA sequence: TGTGCCAGCGGGGGCGGATCGTACCAAGAGACCCAGTACTTC.

This clone was detected once. J is TRBJ1-2 and V is TRBV9; 8 nucleotides agree with TRBD1. Germline CDR1 SGDLS, CDR2 YYNGEE. The V gene end was trimmed by 4 bases and the J gene end by 4 bases; junction bases not matched to a gene: 6. The CDR3 contains 14 residues. This CDR3 is CASSPNTGGYGYTF. Written as DNA, the CDR3 is TGTGCCAGCAGCCCAAATACAGGGGGCTATGGCTACACCTTC. Full variable domain (missing parts from reference TRBV9 and TRBJ1-2): DSGVTQTPKHLITATGQRVTLRCSPRSGDLSVYWYQQSLDQGLQFLIQYYNGEERAKGNILERFSAQQFPDLHSELNLSSLELGDSALYFCASSPNTGGYGYTFGSGTRLTVV.

The genes are TRBV9 and TRBJ2-4, with 9 positions matching TRBD2. Germline CDR1 SGDLS, CDR2 YYNGEE. The CDR3 is made up of 17 amino acids. Trimming cost V 0 bases and J 1 base; bases outside gene matches: 5. The CDR3, as DNA: TGTGCCAGCAGCGTAGCCGCGGGAGGGCCGGCCAAAAACATTCAGTACTTC. It translates to CASSVAAGGPAKNIQYF.

This chain connects TRBV6-1 to TRBJ2-7; D is unclear. Trimming shortened V by 6 bases and J by 11 bases, and 17 bases separated the two germline ends. The V gene's germline CDR1 is MNHNS and CDR2 SASEGT. The CDR3 is 12 residues long. CDR3 sequence reads: CASSYRPRAEYF. As DNA, the CDR3 is TGTGCCAGCAGCTATAGACCCCGGGCGGAGTACTTC.

The V and J genes are TRBV7-2 and TRBJ1-5; 7 nucleotides line up with TRBD1. V lost 5 bases and J lost 1; bases outside the gene matches: 2. Looked up from germline, CDR1 is SGHTA and CDR2 is FQGNSA. CDR3 length equals 14 residues. The CDR3 DNA sequence: TGTGCCAGCAGCCTACAGGGGAGCAATCAGCCCCAGCATTTT. Encoded protein: CASSLQGSNQPQHF. Complete variable domain (other parts from reference TRBV7-2 and TRBJ1-5): GAGVSQSPSNKVTEKGKDVELRCDPISGHTALYWYRQSLGQGLEFLIYFQGNSAPDKSGLPSDRFSAERTGGSVSTLTIQRTQQEDSAVYLCASSLQGSNQPQHFGDGTRLSIL.

The CDR3 spells CASSLGQGTEAFF. CDR3 sequence (DNA): TGTGCCAGCAGCCTTGGACAGGGGACTGAAGCTTTCTTT. The chain uses TRBV7-9 and TRBJ1-1, with 9 nucleotides matching TRBD1. This CDR3 has 13 residues. Trimming cost V 5 bases and J 5 bases; bases outside gene matches: 3. Germline CDR1 reads SEHNR; CDR2 reads FQNEAQ (reference sequence).